A single TCR beta chain is shown here with its context. Sequenced by immunoSEQ multiplex PCR; TCRdb stores in-frame clones only, minus some. The sample includes 300,000 to 450,000 clones, roughly 90% of them seen just once. The data stem from a study of blood T cell repertoires in COVID-19. Recovery meant two consecutive negative NP/OP PCR tests, professional clearance, or resolved symptoms. This CDR3 has 15 amino acids. V was clipped by 7 bases and J by 0 bases; unmatched bases: 7. Germline values: CDR1 MNHEY, CDR2 SVGAGI. This receptor was identified in a woman aged 25 to 39 who had recovered from COVID-19. Sequences were obtained from PBMCs or T cells enriched from blood (not recorded which). This chain uses TRBV6-5 with TRBJ2-3; 7 nucleotides align to TRBD2. The CDR3, as DNA: TGTGCCAGCACCCAAAGCGGGGCTAGCACAGATACGCAGTATTTT. Translating gives CASTQSGASTDTQYF.